A single sample is the source of the 9 T cell receptor beta chains below, sequenced in a study of regulatory T cells in long-lasting Graves disease. Assembly of TCR beta libraries relied on iRepertoire HTBI primers together with Arm-PCR of CDR3 regions. TCRdb itself ran the multiplex PCR reads through MiXCR, one entry per CDR3 protein. The sample carries about 540,000 distinct CDR3 sequences, roughly 14% recorded once. Time point in this sample: newly diagnosed GD, antithyroid drugs for less than 3 months. With RNA extracted from PBMCs as input, the TCR library was made. This sample was shared with a second study, whose subject was T cells in Graves' hyperthyroidism and ophthalmopathy.

This sample comprised peripheral blood mononuclear cells (PBMCs), obtained at new diagnosis, from a patient treated with antithyroid drugs. All receptors come from a man younger than 40 with Graves disease.

The chain couples TRBV4-1 to TRBJ1-4; D possibly corresponds to TRBD1 (5 bases). V lost 4 bases and J lost 7, with 13 bases in between. Germline CDR1 and CDR2: MGHRA and YSYEKL. The length of the CDR3 is 14 residues. The CDR3 region has the DNA TGCGCCAGCAGCCCCGGGACTAGGGCTGAAAAACTGTTTTTT. The encoded protein is CASSPGTRAEKLFF.

The table lists this clonotype with many counts. The J gene is TRBJ2-1, the V gene TRBV30; 7 nucleotides agree with TRBD1. The junction had 4 bases not matched to a gene; V was cut back by 1 base and J by 4 bases. This CDR3 contains 14 residues. The V gene's germline CDR1 is GTSNPN and CDR2 SVGIG (reference sequence). The CDR3 here is CAWSEGAIYNEQFF. The CDR3, as DNA: TGTGCCTGGAGTGAGGGGGCCATATACAATGAGCAGTTCTTC.

The chain is built from TRBV6-5 and TRBJ2-6; D is unresolved. Trimming shortened V by 0 bases and J by 0 bases, and 9 bases separated the two germline ends. Germline V gives CDR1 MNHEY, CDR2 SVGAGI. The CDR3 is 17 residues long. DNA for the CDR3: TGTGCCAGCAGTTACTCGGGGATTCTCTCTGGGGCCAACGTCCTGACTTTC. Amino acids: CASSYSGILSGANVLTF.

Of note for this clonotype: A clone one base away is much larger, so this may be a read error. The missing conserved phenylalanine or tryptophan at the end of this CDR3 makes a read error likely. V is TRBV10-1 and J is TRBJ2-7; 9 bases match TRBD2. This CDR3 contains 14 residues. V was clipped by 4 bases and J by 3 bases; unmatched bases: 4. The germline CDR1 and CDR2 sequences are WNHNN and SYGVQD (reference sequence). The CDR3 DNA reads as TGCGCCAGCAGTGTTGGACTAGCGAACTACGAGCAGTACCTC. Translated: CASSVGLANYEQYL.

The chain carries TRBV20-1 and TRBJ1-1; D is unresolved. The CDR3 has 16 residues. V lost 0 bases, J lost 1 base, and 15 bases lay in between. Germline assignment: CDR1 DFQATT and CDR2 SNEGSKA (reference sequence). The CDR3 sequence is CSARDSGSWGNTEAFF. DNA of the CDR3: TGCAGTGCTAGAGATTCCGGGAGTTGGGGGAACACTGAAGCTTTCTTT.

This clonotype has more than one count but fewer than ten. Possible read error: a much larger clone is one base away. The rearrangement links TRBV2 to TRBJ2-7, with D uncertain. The CDR3 is 10 residues long. Germline V gene sequence: CDR1 SNHLY, CDR2 FYNNEI. Here the CDR3 reads CASNPNEQCF. CDR3 DNA sequence: TGTGCCAGCAACCCTAACGAGCAGTGCTTC. Filled out from reference TRBV2 and TRBJ2-7, the complete variable domain reads EPEVTQTPSHQVTQMGQEVILRCVPISNHLYFYWYRQILGQKVEFLVSFYNNEISEKSEIFDDQFSVERPDGSNFTLKIRSTKLEDSAMYFCASNPNEQCFGPGTRLTVT.

The chain links TRBV19 to TRBJ1-1, with D perhaps matching TRBD1 (6 bases). This CDR3 is built from 13 residues. V was pared by 4 bases and J by 5 bases, with 11 bases between. The germline CDR1 and CDR2 sequences are LNHDA and SQIVND (reference sequence). CDR3 bases: TGTGCCAGTAGTAAACAGGGTGTGACTGAAGCTTTCTTT. As protein: CASSKQGVTEAFF.

This clonotype was counted ten times or more. V and J are TRBV12-3 or TRBV12-4 and TRBJ1-4; 9 nucleotides align to TRBD1. The CDR3 runs to 15 residues. The J segment lost 8 bases and the V segment lost 6 bases, leaving 10 bases of the junction unmatched. The CDR3 loop is CASSPGGTGNEKLFF. CDR3 in DNA: TGTGCCAGCAGCCCTGGAGGGACAGGGAACGAAAAACTGTTTTTT.

In the case of this clonotype: One base away lies a much larger clone, so this may be a sequencing read error. The chain links TRBV2 to TRBJ2-3; TRBD2 matches 13 bases. Per the germline V gene, CDR1 is SNHLY and CDR2 is FYNNEI. The CDR3 covers 16 residues. The CDR3 protein is CASTPGLAGSTDTRYF. DNA for the CDR3: TGTGCCAGCACTCCGGGACTAGCGGGATCCACAGATACGCGGTATTTT.